A selection of T cell receptor beta chains follows, all from one sample in a study of radiation and T cells in renal cell carcinoma. Profiled with immunoSEQ multiplex PCR; TCRdb holds only in-frame clones, not every one. The sample holds several thousand clones, about three fifths seen once. The sample in question was tumor tissue, obtained from a patient whose treatment included radiotherapy and nephrectomy. The origin of the receptors is a man aged 55 to 69 with renal cell carcinoma. Each CDR3 is given with its conserved first and last residue. D genes are given only for firm matches. Expanded clones get a size class; other rows say once, few or many, or leave the size out.

D gene	V gene	J gene	clone size	CDR3 DNA	CDR3 protein
NA	TRBV7-7	TRBJ2-1	once	TGTGCCAGCAGCCCACTAGGATCTTCCTACAATGAGCAGTTCTTC	CASSPLGSSYNEQFF
NA	TRBV11-3	TRBJ1-2	NA	TGTGCCAGCAGCGAAACAGGTCCGGTCTTCTTTTATGGCTACACCTTC	CASSETGPVFFYGYTF
TRBD1	TRBV6-5	TRBJ2-7	once	TGTGCCAGCAGTTTAGGACAGGCCGGGGCGACCTACGAGCAGTACTTC	CASSLGQAGATYEQYF
NA	TRBV19	TRBJ2-3	NA	TGTGCCAGTAGAACAGCGGGCACAGATACGCAGTATTTT	CASRTAGTDTQYF
TRBD1	TRBV28	TRBJ2-2	NA	TGTGCCAGCAGACCCAGGGGGCTGGACACCGGGGAGCTGTTTTTT	CASRPRGLDTGELFF
NA	TRBV7-8	TRBJ2-7	few	TGTGCCAGCAGCTTAGCGACCTGGGGGGACGAGCAGTACTTC	CASSLATWGDEQYF
NA	TRBV5-1	TRBJ2-4	few	TGCGCCAGCAGCTCTTACAGGGCCGGTTTAGCCAAAAACATTCAGTACTTC	CASSSYRAGLAKNIQYF
NA	TRBV6-1	TRBJ1-2	few	TGTGCCAGCAGCGAACAGGGAGACGGCTACACCTTC	CASSEQGDGYTF
NA	TRBV2	TRBJ1-3	NA	TGTGCCAGCAGTGAATGGGGAAACTCTGGAAACACCATATATTTT	CASSEWGNSGNTIYF
NA	TRBV10-2	TRBJ2-7	medium-sized	TGCGCCTCAGGAACCTACGAGCAGTACTTC	CASGTYEQYF
NA	TRBV4-1	TRBJ1-2	NA	TGCGCCAGCAGCCAAGAACGGGAAGCTAACTATGGCTACACCTTC	CASSQEREANYGYTF
NA	TRBV7-2	TRBJ2-7	NA	TGTGCCAGCAGCCCACAGGCGCAAAGCGAGCAGTACTTC	CASSPQAQSEQYF
NA	TRBV11-2	TRBJ1-4	NA	TGTGCCAGCAGCTTACGCAGGGTCGACCCGCCTCCTAATGAAAAACTGTTTTTT	CASSLRRVDPPPNEKLFF
TRBD1	TRBV19	TRBJ2-7	NA	TGTGCCAGTAGAGCCGGGACAGGGTACTACGAGCAGTACTTC	CASRAGTGYYEQYF
NA	TRBV6-5	TRBJ2-7	NA	TGTGCCAGCAGACCCCATCTGGGTTACGAGCAGTACTTC	CASRPHLGYEQYF
TRBD2	TRBV30	TRBJ2-3	NA	TGTGCCTGGAGTGGGGCGGGAGATGCAGATACGCAGTATTTT	CAWSGAGDADTQYF
NA	TRBV7-2	TRBJ2-5	few	TGTGCCAGCAGCTTACGGCGAGACTTGGAGACCCAGTACTTC	CASSLRRDLETQYF
NA	TRBV7-2	TRBJ1-2	medium-sized	TGTGCCAGCAGCTTAGTCGAGGGATCACCCCATGGCTACACCTTC	CASSLVEGSPHGYTF
NA	TRBV5-1	TRBJ2-7	NA	TGCGCCAGCAGTCCCGCCGGGACACTAACCTACGAGCAGTACTTC	CASSPAGTLTYEQYF
TRBD2	TRBV19	TRBJ2-1	once	TGTGCCAGTAGTATAGTCCCTAGCGGGAGGGTTTTCGTCTCCTACAATGAGCAGTTCTTC	CASSIVPSGRVFVSYNEQFF
TRBD1	TRBV7-9	TRBJ2-7	few	TGTGCCAGCAGCTTAGTCGGTCACAGGGGGCTCGGCGAGCAGTACTTC	CASSLVGHRGLGEQYF
TRBD1	TRBV6-6	TRBJ2-7	NA	TGTGCCAGCTTCTCACCGGGACAGGGTATGGGCCGGCAGTACTTC	CASFSPGQGMGRQYF
TRBD2	TRBV7-9	TRBJ2-1	NA	TGTGCCAGCAGCGCTGAGGGACTAGCGGTCAATGAGCAGTTCTTC	CASSAEGLAVNEQFF
NA	TRBV4-2	TRBJ2-2	NA	TGTGCCAGCAGCCTGTCGTGGCGGAACACCGGGGAGCTGTTTTTT	CASSLSWRNTGELFF
TRBD2	TRBV4-3	TRBJ2-7	NA	TGCGCCAGCAGCCAAGAACGGACTAGGTTGAGTGAGCAGTACTTC	CASSQERTRLSEQYF
TRBD1	TRBV30	TRBJ1-3	few	TGTGCCTGGGATCTTGGACAGGGGAGAAACACCATATATTTT	CAWDLGQGRNTIYF
TRBD1	TRBV28	TRBJ2-7	once	TGTGCCAGCAGCACCGGGACAGCGGAGCAGTACTTC	CASSTGTAEQYF
TRBD1	TRBV28	TRBJ1-2	NA	TGTGCCAGCACCCCGATTAGGGGGCGAGTCTATGGCTACACCTTC	CASTPIRGRVYGYTF
NA	TRBV9	TRBJ1-2	NA	TGTGCCAGCAGCGACGAGGGAGGGGGGGACTATGGCTACACCTTC	CASSDEGGGDYGYTF
NA	TRBV7-2	TRBJ1-2	few	TGTGCCAGCAGCTCCCATGTGAGGTCGGGAAGGGGAGACTATGGCTACACCTTC	CASSSHVRSGRGDYGYTF
TRBD1	TRBV11-1	TRBJ1-2	NA	TGTGCCAGCAGCTCAGGGACAGGGATGGGCTACACCTTC	CASSSGTGMGYTF
NA	TRBV12-2	TRBJ2-5	NA	TGTGCAAGTCGCTTAAGAGGGGGCATCCAAGAGACCCAGTACTTC	CASRLRGGIQETQYF
NA	TRBV6-1	TRBJ1-5	NA	TGTGCCAGCAGTGAACCTAATCAGCCCCAGCATTTT	CASSEPNQPQHF
NA	TRBV7-3	TRBJ2-7	NA	TGTGCCAGCAGCTTAGGAAGACAGGTTTACGAGCAGTACTTC	CASSLGRQVYEQYF
NA	TRBV20-1	TRBJ1-1	NA	TGCAGTGGTCTCCGGCCAGATGAAGCTTTCTTT	CSGLRPDEAFF
NA	TRBV27	TRBJ2-5	few	TGTGCCAGCAGTTTTTTAGGGCCAGCGCAAGAGACCCAGTACTTC	CASSFLGPAQETQYF
NA	TRBV7-3	TRBJ2-7	few	TGTGCCAGCAGCACCCGGACGGGTACCTACGAGCAGTACTTC	CASSTRTGTYEQYF
NA	TRBV10-3	TRBJ1-1	NA	TGTGCCATCAGTGAAGCGGGTTCTCCTCTTCACTTT	CAISEAGSPLHF
NA	TRBV7-8	TRBJ1-1	NA	TGTGCCAGCAGCTTTTTTAACAGGGCAAGCATCGAAGCTTTCTTT	CASSFFNRASIEAFF
NA	TRBV5-4	TRBJ2-7	NA	TGTGCCAGCAGCTTGGTGCCGGGACCCTCCGAGCAGTACTTC	CASSLVPGPSEQYF